This entry features one T cell receptor beta chain sequence. This sample was included in a study of blood T cell repertoires in COVID-19. Looking at the study overall: PBMCs, B-cell-depleted T cells, or T cells were the source of the cDNA or gDNA that made up the material.

Germline CDR1 MNHEY, CDR2 SVGAGI. CDR3 size: 12 residues. Trimming removed 6 bases from V and 4 bases from J, with 9 bases in between. Some clones are missing from TCRdb's copy, which holds only in-frame ones; the method was immunoSEQ multiplex PCR. Counted here are just over 300,000 clones, roughly 88% occurring once; the ten biggest clones make up under 2.5%. Participants came from roughly 23 US areas, aged about 18 to 95 years. Cohort 3 recovery required two negative PCRs, clearance, or symptom resolution. This receptor was taken from a man aged 30-40 years who had recovered from COVID-19. The specimen sequenced was PBMCs or T cells enriched from blood (not recorded which). The chain links TRBV6-5 to TRBJ1-2; D is uncertain. CDR3 sequence reads: CASRESGYGYTF. CDR3 in DNA: TGTGCCAGCAGAGAGTCAGGCTATGGCTACACCTTC.